This T cell receptor beta chain was documented in a study of molecular identifiers for immune sequencing clone quantification. Previously reported methods and listed TCR primers produced the bulk TCR libraries. A single record per CDR3 protein comes from TCRdb applying MiXCR to the PCR reads. The sample shows about 630,000 distinct CDR3 sequences, 25% of them seen only once. The ends were cut back, 3 bases at V and 2 bases at J, with 22 bases in the middle. The CDR3 has 19 residues. Germline CDR1 reads LGHDT; CDR2 reads YNNKEL (reference sequence). Using a CD8+CD4-CCR7+CD45RA+ phenotype, naive CD8 T cells were sorted. This clonotype has just a few counts.

Specimen: naive CD8+ T cells from blood, with Jurkat cell RNA spiked in. Stated subset: FACS-sorted CD8+CD4-CCR7+CD45RA+ naive T cells. V and J are TRBV3-1 and TRBJ2-2; TRBD1 is a possible D gene (6 bases). The origin of this receptor is a human donor in good health. Some libraries in this study had Jurkat cell RNA spiked in. The DNA of the CDR3 is TGTGCCAGCAGCCACGGCCCGGGGCAGGGGTGGATAAACACCGGGGAGCTGTTTTTT. Translating gives CASSHGPGQGWINTGELFF.